This T cell receptor beta chain originates from a study of T cell responses to AZD1222 COVID-19 vaccine. Trimming left V 1 base short and J 6 bases short, with 7 bases between. The CDR3 contains 13 residues. Germline V gene lookup returns CDR1 SGHTA and CDR2 FQGNSA. The method was immunoSEQ multiplex PCR; TCRdb's version includes in-frame clones alone and lacks a portion of them. The table has tens of thousands of clones, 80% to 90% seen once. Whole-study results and caveats: The donor cohort was predominantly white British with a female majority, and clonal diversity may have been underestimated. Distributed over spike, vaccine-associated CD4 TCRs predominated at 160-218 and 743-854.

In the case of this clone: Its antigen is unidentified.

The sequence was obtained from an adult who received the AZD1222 COVID-19 vaccine. This material consisted of peripheral blood, taken 28 days after the second AZD1222 dose. The chain employs TRBV7-2 and TRBJ1-5; D not resolved. For the CDR3, the DNA is TGTGCCAGCAGCTTAGGGGGTTCTCAGCCCCAGCATTTT. Translated: CASSLGGSQPQHF.